Below, 26 T cell receptor beta chains from the same sample are listed, as sequenced in a study of T cell changes during pregnancy in multiple sclerosis (dated by TCRdb to about 2019). The library relied on the immunoSEQ multiplex PCR assay. The table comes from immuneACCESS by way of TCRdb, which keeps in-frame sequences with V and J called. Part of the clones is missing from these tables; in studies checked, under half for an unresolved V gene and the rest for unknown reasons. The sample table shows tens of thousands of clones, and about 88% are seen once. The ten largest clones add up to around 0.63% of the sample. The sequencing used CD4+ T cells from peripheral blood mononuclear cells, collected in the first trimester of pregnancy. The receptors shown here come from a female donor with multiple sclerosis, enrolled in a pregnancy study.

The rearrangement joins TRBV4-2 to TRBJ2-1; 9 positions match TRBD2. J lost 5 bases, V lost 0 bases, and 11 bases had no gene match. From germline, CDR1 is LGHNA and CDR2 YNFKEQ. This CDR3 is 18 amino acids long. CDR3: CASSQDVVTSGSNNEQFF. In nucleotides, the CDR3 is TGTGCCAGCAGCCAAGATGTTGTCACTAGCGGGTCCAACAATGAGCAGTTCTTC.

This chain connects TRBV5-1 to TRBJ1-1; D is possibly TRBD1 (5 bases). The germline CDR1 and CDR2 sequences are SGHRS and YFSETQ. This CDR3 comprises 14 residues. Trimming shortened V by 1 base and J by 3 bases, and 10 bases separated the two germline ends. The CDR3 protein is CASSLRVGDTEAFF. The DNA of the CDR3 is TGCGCCAGCAGCTTGAGGGTAGGGGACACTGAAGCTTTCTTT.

The chain recombines TRBV4-1 with TRBJ1-2, with unresolved D. The length of the CDR3 is 15 residues. Trimming left V 4 bases short and J 10 bases short, with 22 bases between. Germline-derived CDR1 and CDR2 are MGHRA and YSYEKL. DNA of the CDR3: TGCGCCAGCAGCCCGTTAGCCGGGAGGCGCCGGTACTACACCTTC. Translation gives CASSPLAGRRRYYTF.

The chain has TRBV2 and TRBJ1-1, with 9 bases identical to TRBD1. Germline CDR1 and CDR2: SNHLY and FYNNEI. The trim removed 3 bases at V and 6 bases at J, leaving 8 bases unmatched. The CDR3 loop spans 15 amino acids. The CDR3 loop is CASSDAGQGMAEAFF. The DNA of the CDR3 is TGTGCCAGCAGTGATGCGGGACAGGGCATGGCTGAAGCTTTCTTT.

The V gene is TRBV7-9, the J gene TRBJ2-1, with TRBD2 matching 10 bases. This CDR3 has 16 residues. The germline gives CDR1 SEHNR, CDR2 FQNEAQ (reference sequence). The V gene end was trimmed by 1 base and the J gene end by 8 bases; junction bases not matched to a gene: 8. CDR3 loop: CASSLGASGRLDEQFF. As DNA, the CDR3 is TGTGCCAGCAGCTTAGGGGCTAGCGGGAGACTCGATGAGCAGTTCTTC.

The chain uses TRBV7-2 and TRBJ1-5, with 10 bases lining up with TRBD1. After removal of 4 bases from V and 4 bases from J, the junction contained 1 base not matched to a gene. This CDR3 is built from 14 residues. Germline-derived CDR1 and CDR2 are SGHTA and FQGNSA. CDR3: CASSWTGGNQPQHF. CDR3 nucleotides: TGTGCCAGCAGCTGGACAGGGGGAAATCAGCCCCAGCATTTT.

In its sample, this clone was seen once. The chain recombines TRBV4-2 with TRBJ2-6, with D possibly matching TRBD1 (5 bases). The CDR3 runs to 17 residues. Germline assignment: CDR1 LGHNA and CDR2 YNFKEQ. Trimming shortened V by 2 bases and J by 2 bases, and 13 bases separated the two germline ends. The CDR3 is CASSQRQPSPGANVLTF. As DNA, the CDR3 is TGTGCCAGCAGCCAAAGACAGCCTTCCCCTGGGGCCAACGTCCTGACTTTC.

This chain uses TRBV7-9 with TRBJ2-1; no firm D call. Trimming removed 1 base at V and 3 bases at J, with 7 bases between. Germline lookup yields CDR1 SEHNR and CDR2 FQNEAQ (reference sequence). The CDR3 length is 14 residues. CDR3 DNA: TGTGCCAGCAGCTTAGATTTTAGCTACAATGAGCAGTTCTTC. Protein: CASSLDFSYNEQFF.

CDR3 DNA: TGTGCCAGCAGGACAGGGGCTTCTGGCTACACCTTC. Amino acids: CASRTGASGYTF. The chain couples TRBV28 to TRBJ1-2, with 8 bases that match TRBD1. This CDR3 region has 12 residues. V was clipped by 6 bases and J by 7 bases; unmatched bases: 4. The germline gives CDR1 MDHEN, CDR2 SYDVKM.

V and J are TRBV30 and TRBJ2-7; tentative D call: TRBD1 (6 bases). Trimming took 6 bases from V and 3 from J, leaving 15 bases between them. Per the germline V gene, CDR1 is GTSNPN and CDR2 is SVGIG (reference sequence). The CDR3 totals 13 residues. The CDR3 spells CACKVGHNYEQYF. CDR3 coding DNA: TGTGCCTGTAAGGTGGGACACAACTACGAGCAGTACTTC.

The rearrangement links TRBV19 to TRBJ2-2; TRBD1 aligns across 12 bases. Germline V CDR1 and CDR2: LNHDA, SQIVND (reference sequence). The V and J ends lost 5 bases and 4 bases, in that order; junction bases with no gene match: 5. The CDR3 is 16 residues long. The CDR3 loop reads CASSGGQGAPTGELFF. As DNA, the CDR3 is TGTGCCAGTAGTGGGGGACAGGGGGCGCCCACCGGGGAGCTGTTTTTT.

V is TRBV5-1 and J is TRBJ2-1; 10 bases line up with TRBD2. The CDR3 extends over 18 amino acids. V shed 0 bases and J 7 bases; nucleotides not matched to a gene: 13. Germline V gives CDR1 SGHRS, CDR2 YFSETQ. CDR3 sequence: CASSLGPLAGARQNEQFF. The CDR3 DNA follows: TGCGCCAGCAGCTTGGGACCGCTAGCGGGAGCCCGGCAGAATGAGCAGTTCTTC.

The genes are TRBV6-5 and TRBJ2-1, with 11 bases lining up with TRBD2. The V segment lost 4 bases and the J segment 4 bases; nucleotides outside the gene matches: 3. This CDR3 has 15 residues. Germline CDR1 MNHEY, CDR2 SVGAGI. The CDR3 DNA reads TGTGCCAGCAGTTCTAGCGGGAGGCATTACAATGAGCAGTTCTTC. Its translation: CASSSSGRHYNEQFF.

The J gene is TRBJ2-7, the V gene TRBV28; 7 bases agree with TRBD2. The length of the CDR3 is 16 residues. V shed 6 bases and J 2 bases; nucleotides not matched to a gene: 13. Looked up from germline, CDR1 is MDHEN and CDR2 is SYDVKM. The CDR3 spells CASSPPGGIVPYEQYF. DNA of the CDR3: TGTGCCAGCAGCCCTCCCGGGGGGATCGTACCCTACGAGCAGTACTTC.

This chain links TRBV28 with TRBJ2-7, with TRBD2 matching 7 bases. Germline V gives CDR1 MDHEN, CDR2 SYDVKM. The CDR3 extends over 15 amino acids. Unmatched junction bases numbered 12, after V lost 4 bases and J lost 6 bases. This CDR3 reads CASSSPGLVSIEQYF. The DNA for the CDR3 is TGTGCCAGCAGTTCCCCAGGACTAGTGTCAATCGAGCAGTACTTC.

The genes are TRBV19 and TRBJ1-3; D not resolved. Trimming shortened V by 1 base and J by 12 bases, and 10 bases separated the two germline ends. The CDR3 spans 12 residues. Germline CDR1 LNHDA, CDR2 SQIVND (reference sequence). The CDR3 is CASSIVGGYIYF. CDR3 nucleotide sequence: TGTGCCAGTAGTATAGTCGGCGGTTACATATATTTT.

The gene calls are TRBV13 and TRBJ2-6; 7 bases agree with TRBD1. V shed 1 base and J 2 bases; nucleotides not matched to a gene: 2. The CDR3 loop spans 16 amino acids. CDR1 is PRHDT, CDR2 FYEKMQ, per germline (reference sequence). CDR3 amino acids: CASSLDQGAGANVLTF. In DNA form, the CDR3 reads TGTGCCAGCAGCTTAGATCAGGGGGCTGGGGCCAACGTCCTGACTTTC.

The chain employs TRBV29-1 and TRBJ1-1; D not resolved. The germline V gene has CDR1 SQVTM and CDR2 ANQGSEA. The length of the CDR3 is 12 residues. Deletions cut 7 bases from V and 3 bases from J, with 12 bases between. This chain's CDR3 is CSAGRVDTEAFF. CDR3 nucleotides: TGCAGCGCTGGGAGGGTGGACACTGAAGCTTTCTTT.

This clone was seen a few times. The genes are TRBV19 and TRBJ1-5, with 12 bases identical to TRBD1. This CDR3 comprises 17 residues. V lost 5 bases to trimming and J lost 3 bases; unmatched junction nucleotides: 8. Germline loops: CDR1 LNHDA, CDR2 SQIVND (reference sequence). Written as DNA, the CDR3 is TGTGCCAGTAGTCCCTTGGGACAGGGGGCGGTCAATCAGCCCCAGCATTTT. Protein sequence: CASSPLGQGAVNQPQHF.

This clone was recorded once. The CDR3 coding sequence is TGTGCCAGCAGCCAAAGACTGGGACTAGCGGGGACCGGGGAGCTGTTTTTT. Its translation: CASSQRLGLAGTGELFF. The chain combines TRBV14 with TRBJ2-2, with TRBD2 identical over 13 bases. Trimming took 2 bases from V and 5 from J; bases not matched to a gene: 5. CDR1 and CDR2 (germline): SGHDN, FVKESK. The CDR3 sequence is 17 residues long.

The chain has TRBV28 and TRBJ1-5; D is undetermined. The CDR3 runs to 14 residues. V was shortened by 3 bases and J by 3 bases, with 9 bases between the two germline ends. Germline V gene lookup returns CDR1 MDHEN and CDR2 SYDVKM. The CDR3 bases are TGTGCCAGCAGTTTTGGTACATACAATCAGCCCCAGCATTTT. Translation gives CASSFGTYNQPQHF. The whole variable domain, filled in from reference TRBV28 and TRBJ1-5, reads DVKVTQSSRYLVKRTGEKVFLECVQDMDHENMFWYRQDPGLGLRLIYFSYDVKMKEKGDIPEGYSVSREKKERFSLILESASTNQTSMYLCASSFGTYNQPQHFGDGTRLSIL.

This sequence joins TRBV19 and TRBJ1-2; no clear D gene. This CDR3 region has 13 residues. The germline V gene has CDR1 LNHDA and CDR2 SQIVND (reference sequence). Trimming cost V 9 bases and J 5 bases, with 16 bases left between them. CDR3 sequence: CASREGVGYGYTF. In DNA form, the CDR3 reads TGTGCCAGCCGGGAGGGCGTGGGATATGGCTACACCTTC.

This rearrangement joins TRBV5-6 to TRBJ2-5, with TRBD1 identical over 9 bases. Germline V gene lookup returns CDR1 SGHDT and CDR2 YYEEEE. The length of the CDR3 is 14 residues. V was clipped by 5 bases and J by 3 bases; unmatched bases: 5. In nucleotides, the CDR3 is TGTGCCAGCAGGGACAGGGGCGGAAAAGAGACCCAGTACTTC. It specifies CASRDRGGKETQYF. Together with reference TRBV5-6 and TRBJ2-5, the CDR3 gives the full variable domain: DAGVTQSPTHLIKTRGQQVTLRCSPKSGHDTVSWYQQALGQGPQFIFQYYEEEERQRGNFPDRFSGHQFPNYSSELNVNALLLGDSALYLCASRDRGGKETQYFGPGTRLLVL.

The gene calls are TRBV11-2 and TRBJ1-3, with a weak D call TRBD1 (5 bases). CDR1 is SGHAT, CDR2 FQNNGV, per germline. The CDR3 is 18 residues long. V lost 2 bases to trimming and J lost 0 bases, with 17 bases between them. The CDR3 sequence is CASSLFTVKDISGNTIYF. The CDR3 DNA is TGTGCCAGCAGCTTATTTACGGTTAAGGACATCTCTGGAAACACCATATATTTT. Combining the CDR3 with reference TRBV11-2 and TRBJ1-3 gives the whole variable domain EAGVAQSPRYKIIEKRQSVAFWCNPISGHATLYWYQQILGQGPKLLIQFQNNGVVDDSQLPKDRFSAERLKGVDSTLKIQPAKLEDSAVYLCASSLFTVKDISGNTIYFGEGSWLTVV.

This CDR3 is CASSPGTGITGELFF. The CDR3 nucleotides are TGCGCCAGCAGCCCCGGGACAGGGATCACCGGGGAGCTGTTTTTT. This chain links TRBV5-1 with TRBJ2-2; TRBD1 agrees at 9 bases. Per the germline V gene, CDR1 is SGHRS and CDR2 is YFSETQ. The CDR3 sequence is 15 residues long. V trimming: 4 bases; J trimming: 4 bases; junction bases outside the gene matches: 5.

The chain joins TRBV5-8 to TRBJ2-3; 10 bases are a match to TRBD2. The CDR3 totals 15 residues. The V and J ends lost 3 bases and 6 bases, in that order; junction bases with no gene match: 7. The germline V gene encodes CDR1 SGHTS and CDR2 YDEGEE. CDR3 sequence reads: CASSYSGRSGDTQYF. The CDR3 nucleotides are TGTGCCAGCAGCTATAGCGGGAGGTCGGGGGATACGCAGTATTTT.